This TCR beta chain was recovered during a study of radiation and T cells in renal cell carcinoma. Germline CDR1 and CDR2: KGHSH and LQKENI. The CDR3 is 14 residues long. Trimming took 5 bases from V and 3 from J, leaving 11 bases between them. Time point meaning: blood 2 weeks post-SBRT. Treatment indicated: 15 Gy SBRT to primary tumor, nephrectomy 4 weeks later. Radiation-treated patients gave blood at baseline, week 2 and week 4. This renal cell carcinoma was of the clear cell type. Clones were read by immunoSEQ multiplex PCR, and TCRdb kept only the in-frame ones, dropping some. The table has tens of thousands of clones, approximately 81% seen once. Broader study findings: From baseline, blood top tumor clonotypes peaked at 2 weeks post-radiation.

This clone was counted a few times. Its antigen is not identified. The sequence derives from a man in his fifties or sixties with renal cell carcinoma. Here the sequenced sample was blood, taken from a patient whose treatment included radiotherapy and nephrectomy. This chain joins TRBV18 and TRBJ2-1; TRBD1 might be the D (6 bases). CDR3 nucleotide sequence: TGTGCCAGCTCATCAACAGGGTACTACAATGAGCAGTTCTTC. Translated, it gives CASSSTGYYNEQFF.